Shown below are 31 T cell receptor beta chains from a single sample sequenced in a study of control samples from healthy donors and cancer patients (dated by TCRdb to about 2020). The receptor library was made with the immunoSEQ multiplex PCR assay. TCRdb stores this immuneACCESS table with in-frame sequences only. Part of the clones is absent; in the studies checked, under half of the shortfall reflects unresolved V genes, and no reason is known for the rest. This sample comprises about 96,000 clones, more than 80% of them detected only once. The ten largest make up 8% to 9.5% of the sample. Sequencing was performed on blood. These receptors were obtained from a man aged 18 to 30 in good health.

The chain employs TRBV19 and TRBJ1-1; no definite D call. Deletions cut 7 bases from V and 5 bases from J, with 11 bases between. Germline lookup yields CDR1 LNHDA and CDR2 SQIVND (reference sequence). This CDR3 has 12 residues. The CDR3 sequence is CASISARTEAFF. DNA for the CDR3: TGTGCCAGTATTTCAGCCCGAACTGAAGCTTTCTTT.

This chain connects TRBV7-2 to TRBJ1-5; D uncertain. Per germline, CDR1 SGHTA and CDR2 FQGNSA. The CDR3 extends over 13 amino acids. The V and J ends lost 4 bases and 9 bases respectively, with 13 bases between them. The chain's CDR3 is CASSSTESAPQHF. Here the CDR3 DNA reads TGTGCCAGCAGCTCGACGGAGTCCGCGCCCCAGCATTTT. Complete variable domain (other parts from reference TRBV7-2 and TRBJ1-5): GAGVSQSPSNKVTEKGKDVELRCDPISGHTALYWYRQSLGQGLEFLIYFQGNSAPDKSGLPSDRFSAERTGGSVSTLTIQRTQQEDSAVYLCASSSTESAPQHFGDGTRLSIL.

V is TRBV15 and J is TRBJ2-7, with TRBD1 matching over 9 bases. After removal of 1 base from V and 3 bases from J, the junction contained 4 bases not matched to a gene. The germline V gene has CDR1 LNHNV and CDR2 YYDKDF (reference sequence). The CDR3 consists of 15 residues. The CDR3 DNA is TGTGCCACCAGCAGAGCCGGGACAGGGATCTACGAGCAGTACTTC. Protein: CATSRAGTGIYEQYF.

The genes are TRBV10-2 and TRBJ2-1; tentatively, D is TRBD1 or TRBD2 (5 bases each). Germline values: CDR1 WSHSY, CDR2 SAAADI. The germline V and J ends were trimmed by 7 bases and 7 bases, with 11 bases remaining between them. The CDR3 runs 12 residues. CDR3 nucleotides: TGCGCCAGCACCGGGGCCGAAAATGAGCAGTTCTTC. It codes for CASTGAENEQFF.

This clone was picked up one time. The chain couples TRBV2 to TRBJ2-5; no definite D call. The CDR3 has 13 amino acids. V lost 7 bases to trimming and J lost 5 bases, with 14 bases between them. Germline CDR1 and CDR2: SNHLY and FYNNEI. CDR3 bases: TGTGCCAGCACCCCGGACCGGCGGGAGACCCAGTACTTC. This codes for CASTPDRRETQYF.

The rearrangement uses TRBV25-1 and TRBJ2-1; 8 bases are a match to TRBD2. V lost 8 bases and J lost 5; bases outside the gene matches: 8. The germline CDR1 and CDR2 sequences are MGHDK and SYGVNS. This CDR3 has 14 residues. CDR3 DNA sequence: TGTGCCAGCCGTAATGGGCGGGGGGACAATGAGCAGTTCTTC. It is translated as CASRNGRGDNEQFF.

The chain has TRBV5-4 and TRBJ2-7, with a possible D match to TRBD1 (6 bases). CDR1 is SGHNT and CDR2 is YYREEE in the germline V gene (reference sequence). The CDR3 loop spans 15 amino acids. Trimming pared 0 bases from V and 5 bases from J, leaving 15 bases between. CDR3 sequence reads: CASSLVGQGTDEQYF. The CDR3 DNA follows: TGTGCCAGCAGCTTGGTAGGGCAGGGGACCGACGAGCAGTACTTC.

The chain recombines TRBV10-2 with TRBJ1-5; no reliable D call. The CDR3 is 12 amino acids. Germline lookup yields CDR1 WSHSY and CDR2 SAAADI. Trimming removed 2 bases from V and 4 bases from J, with 3 bases in between. DNA of the CDR3: TGCGCCAGCAGTGAGGGGAATCAGCCCCAGCATTTT. It is translated as CASSEGNQPQHF.

The J gene is TRBJ2-2, the V gene TRBV2, with no clear D. Looked up from germline, CDR1 is SNHLY and CDR2 is FYNNEI. This CDR3 contains 13 residues. The CDR3 sequence: CATRGENTGELFF. The CDR3 region has the DNA TGTGCTACCCGTGGGGAGAACACCGGGGAGCTGTTTTTT.

The rearrangement joins TRBV29-1 to TRBJ2-3; perhaps TRBD1 as D (6 bases). Trimming removed 4 bases at V and 14 bases at J, with 13 bases between. Germline lookup yields CDR1 SQVTM and CDR2 ANQGSEA. This CDR3 region has 10 residues. The CDR3 nucleotides are TGCAGCGTTGGACAGGATTCTCTGTATTTT. The encoded protein is CSVGQDSLYF.

This chain joins TRBV5-1 and TRBJ2-1, with 7 positions matching TRBD1. V dropped 0 bases and J dropped 8; count of bases not matched to a gene: 5. Germline V gene data show CDR1 as SGHRS and CDR2 as YFSETQ. This CDR3 contains 14 residues. The CDR3 bases are TGCGCCAGCAGCTTGGCCGGGACAGTCTATGAGCAGTTCTTC. It translates to CASSLAGTVYEQFF.

This clone appeared once. V usage is TRBV19 and J usage is TRBJ1-6, with 9 nucleotides matching TRBD1. After removal of 7 bases from V and 6 bases from J, the junction contained 7 bases not matched to a gene. Germline V lookup: CDR1 LNHDA, CDR2 SQIVND (reference sequence). This CDR3 has 15 amino acids. This CDR3 is CASKPNRGLNSPLHF. In nucleotides, the CDR3 is TGTGCCAGTAAACCAAACAGGGGGCTTAATTCACCCCTCCACTTT.

The genes are TRBV6-5 and TRBJ1-6; D is unclear. Between the trimmed V and J ends, which lost 6 bases and 8 bases, there was a span of 14 bases. The CDR3 contains 14 residues. Germline V gene lookup returns CDR1 MNHEY and CDR2 SVGAGI. Written as DNA, the CDR3 is TGTGCCAGCAGGCGTGAGACGTACGATTCACCCCTCCACTTT. It codes for CASRRETYDSPLHF.

The chain is built from TRBV7-2 and TRBJ1-1, with D possibly TRBD1 on 5 matching bases. Trimming removed 6 bases at V and 6 bases at J, with 14 bases between. Germline CDR1 and CDR2: SGHTA and FQGNSA. The CDR3 is 13 residues long. The CDR3 region has the DNA TGTGCCAGCAGGGAGGGGAATCGCGCTGAAGCTTTCTTT. Amino acid sequence: CASREGNRAEAFF.

This sequence joins TRBV5-1 and TRBJ2-3; D remains ambiguous. The V gene lost 3 bases and the J gene lost 5 bases, with 13 bases spanning the gap. The CDR3 contains 14 residues. Per germline, CDR1 SGHRS and CDR2 YFSETQ. The CDR3: CASSYVAEGDTQYF. The CDR3 region has the DNA TGCGCCAGCAGCTATGTGGCAGAAGGAGATACGCAGTATTTT. The variable domain in full, completed from reference TRBV5-1 and TRBJ2-3, reads KAGVTQTPRYLIKTRGQQVTLSCSPISGHRSVSWYQQTPGQGLQFLFEYFSETQRNKGNFPGRFSGRQFSNSRSEMNVSTLELGDSALYLCASSYVAEGDTQYFGPGTRLTVL.

This rearrangement joins TRBV19 to TRBJ1-2, with 7 positions matching TRBD1. The CDR3 totals 12 residues. V lost 11 bases and J lost 3; bases outside the gene matches: 6. CDR1 LNHDA and CDR2 SQIVND come from the germline V gene (reference sequence). Here the CDR3 DNA reads TGTGCCGGTTACAGGGGTGACTATGGCTACACCTTC. Protein product: CAGYRGDYGYTF.

The rearrangement links TRBV5-6 to TRBJ1-5; possible D gene TRBD1, 6 bases. Germline CDR1 SGHDT, CDR2 YYEEEE. This CDR3 is built from 16 residues. V lost 3 bases and J 3 bases, leaving 16 bases between the germline ends. For the CDR3, the DNA is TGTGCCAGCAGCTCACACCTGGACAGCCACAATCAGCCCCAGCATTTT. Translation: CASSSHLDSHNQPQHF. The whole variable domain, remainder taken from reference TRBV5-6 and TRBJ1-5, is DAGVTQSPTHLIKTRGQQVTLRCSPKSGHDTVSWYQQALGQGPQFIFQYYEEEERQRGNFPDRFSGHQFPNYSSELNVNALLLGDSALYLCASSSHLDSHNQPQHFGDGTRLSIL.

The chain uses TRBV5-1 and TRBJ1-3, with no clear D. This CDR3 spans 16 amino acids. V lost 0 bases, J lost 1 base, and 11 bases lay in between. Germline-derived CDR1 and CDR2 are SGHRS and YFSETQ. In nucleotides, the CDR3 is TGCGCCAGCAGCTTGGGAGCGGCAGGATCTGGAAACACCATATATTTT. It translates to CASSLGAAGSGNTIYF.

V gene TRBV24-1 combines with J gene TRBJ2-2; D remains unclear. The CDR3 consists of 13 residues. V was trimmed by 0 bases and J by 3 bases, leaving 1 base between them. Germline V gene sequence: CDR1 KGHDR, CDR2 SFDVKD. CDR3 DNA: TGTGCCACCAGTGATTTGGACACCGGGGAGCTGTTTTTT. It encodes CATSDLDTGELFF.

The chain links TRBV13 to TRBJ1-2, with 7 bases matching TRBD1. The CDR3 totals 14 residues. Germline assignment: CDR1 PRHDT and CDR2 FYEKMQ (reference sequence). Trimming cost V 5 bases and J 4 bases; bases outside gene matches: 7. The CDR3 protein is CASSTGTAFYGYTF. The CDR3 bases are TGTGCCAGCAGCACTGGGACAGCCTTCTATGGCTACACCTTC.

CDR3: CASSSRVGEAFF. The CDR3 DNA sequence: TGTGCCAGCAGCAGTAGGGTTGGTGAAGCTTTCTTT. The J gene is TRBJ1-1, the V gene TRBV3-1 (or the pseudogene TRBV3-2), with D uncertain. V dropped 5 bases and J dropped 7 bases, with 11 bases sitting between them. The CDR3 contains 12 residues. Germline V CDR1 and CDR2: LGHDT, YNNKEL (reference sequence).

This sequence joins TRBV5-4 and TRBJ2-1; 7 positions match TRBD1. From germline, CDR1 is SGHNT and CDR2 YYREEE (reference sequence). J gave up 3 bases and V 3 bases, and 6 bases lay outside the gene matches. The CDR3 is 15 residues long. CDR3 amino acids: CASSSRDRLYNEQFF. In nucleotides, the CDR3 is TGTGCCAGCAGCTCCCGGGACAGACTCTACAATGAGCAGTTCTTC.

This clone turned up a few times. The chain couples TRBV25-1 to TRBJ2-7; D is possibly TRBD2 (6 bases). This CDR3 is built from 15 residues. The germline V gene has CDR1 MGHDK and CDR2 SYGVNS. Trimming pared 5 bases from V and 2 bases from J, leaving 16 bases between. As DNA, the CDR3 is TGTGCCAGCAGTCACGCGGGGTACGACGCCTACGAGCAGTACTTC. It specifies CASSHAGYDAYEQYF.

The chain uses TRBV29-1 and TRBJ1-1; 11 nucleotides agree with TRBD1. CDR3 size: 15 residues. The germline gives CDR1 SQVTM, CDR2 ANQGSEA. The V segment lost 7 bases and the J segment 0 bases; nucleotides outside the gene matches: 7. CDR3 protein: CSAGRDRGMNTEAFF. The CDR3 DNA sequence: TGCAGCGCGGGTAGGGACAGGGGGATGAACACTGAAGCTTTCTTT. Full variable domain (rest looked up from reference TRBV29-1 and TRBJ1-1): SAVISQKPSRDICQRGTSLTIQCQVDSQVTMMFWYRQQPGQSLTLIATANQGSEATYESGFVIDKFPISRPNLTFSTLTVSNMSPEDSSIYLCSAGRDRGMNTEAFFGQGTRLTVV.

The rearrangement joins TRBV12-5 to TRBJ1-1, with TRBD1 matching over 7 bases. Trimming cost V 3 bases and J 11 bases; bases outside gene matches: 9. The CDR3 sequence is 13 residues long. Germline-derived CDR1 and CDR2 are LGHNT and FRNRAP. The CDR3 coding sequence is TGTGCTAGTGGTTTCGACAGGGCCTTGGAGGCTTTCTTT. Translation: CASGFDRALEAFF.

V is TRBV21-1 and J is TRBJ2-1; the D segment call TRBD2 is taken from the table without a DNA check. TRBV21-1 represents a pseudogene. This CDR3 has 14 amino acids. CDR3 in amino acids: CASGRTSGNGEQFF. The CDR3 region has the DNA TGTGCCAGCGGTCGGACTAGCGGGAACGGGGAGCAGTTCTTC.

The chain carries TRBV9 and TRBJ2-2; 9 nucleotides agree with TRBD2. The V gene's germline CDR1 is SGDLS and CDR2 YYNGEE. V dropped 0 bases and J dropped 4; count of bases not matched to a gene: 10. The CDR3 covers 18 residues. CDR3 in amino acids: CASSVVGLAGLGTGELFF. The CDR3 nucleotides are TGTGCCAGCAGCGTAGTTGGTCTAGCGGGATTGGGCACCGGGGAGCTGTTTTTT.

The V gene is TRBV5-1, the J gene TRBJ1-1; weak D call: TRBD1 (5 bases). Trimming left V 0 bases short and J 6 bases short, with 12 bases between. This CDR3 is built from 14 residues. Germline V gene data show CDR1 as SGHRS and CDR2 as YFSETQ. Here the CDR3 DNA reads TGCGCCAGCAGCTTGGAAGGGACTGAACCTGAAGCTTTCTTT. Encoded protein: CASSLEGTEPEAFF.

The chain combines TRBV18 with TRBJ2-3; 10 bases fit TRBD1. Per the germline V gene, CDR1 is KGHSH and CDR2 is LQKENI. The CDR3 spans 18 residues. The V segment lost 5 bases and the J segment 6 bases; nucleotides outside the gene matches: 17. Here the CDR3 DNA reads TGTGCCAGCTCATCAAGCCCCCGGGACAGGGGTGTTGTGGATACGCAGTATTTT. Amino acid sequence: CASSSSPRDRGVVDTQYF.

This clone came up a few times. The genes are TRBV20-1 and TRBJ1-1, with D unresolved. In germline, CDR1 is DFQATT, CDR2 SNEGSKA (reference sequence). Trimming left V 3 bases short and J 1 base short, with 15 bases between. The CDR3 is 15 residues long. The CDR3 loop reads CSASHPGGTNTEAFF. Written as DNA, the CDR3 is TGCAGTGCTAGTCACCCAGGTGGTACGAACACTGAAGCTTTCTTT.

The chain has TRBV11-2 and TRBJ1-1, with D unclear. The CDR3 runs 14 residues. Germline V lookup: CDR1 SGHAT, CDR2 FQNNGV. Deletions cut 0 bases from V and 5 bases from J, with 10 bases between. Here the CDR3 reads CASSLEPGWTEAFF. The CDR3 nucleotides are TGTGCCAGCAGCTTAGAGCCCGGATGGACTGAAGCTTTCTTT.